The 32 T cell receptor beta chains below were found in one sample sequenced in a study of blood T cell repertoires in COVID-19 (dated by TCRdb to about 2020). The method was the immunoSEQ multiplex PCR assay. TCRdb took this table from immuneACCESS and kept in-frame rearrangements with V and J called. Such tables lack part of the clones; where checked against another copy, unresolved V genes explain under half of the gap, and the rest is unexplained. Present in this sample are 55,000 to 80,000 clones, approximately 78% of which were seen just once. Around 13% of the sample lies in the top ten. Sequencing was performed on peripheral blood. These TCRs come from a human donor in a cohort sampled during active COVID-19.

The chain employs TRBV7-8 and TRBJ1-1; weak D call: TRBD1 (6 bases). Germline loops: CDR1 SGHVS, CDR2 FQNEAQ. The ends were cut back, 4 bases at V and 0 bases at J, with 18 bases in the middle. The CDR3 runs to 17 residues. CDR3 sequence (DNA): TGTGCCAGCAGCTATAGGGATACAGGGCATCTGAACACTGAAGCTTTCTTT. Protein: CASSYRDTGHLNTEAFF.

J is TRBJ2-2 and V is TRBV15; 10 positions agree with TRBD2. This CDR3 has 17 amino acids. Germline CDR1 is LNHNV and CDR2 is YYDKDF (reference sequence). V lost 11 bases and J lost 4; bases outside the gene matches: 16. The CDR3 region is CASRGKRGGLGTGELFF. The CDR3 DNA sequence: TGTGCCTCCCGGGGCAAGCGGGGGGGCCTGGGCACCGGGGAGCTGTTTTTT.

The chain recombines TRBV19 with TRBJ2-6, with a tentative D call TRBD1 (6 bases). The germline V and J ends were trimmed by 4 bases and 0 bases, with 13 bases remaining between them. Per germline, CDR1 LNHDA and CDR2 SQIVND (reference sequence). This CDR3 is built from 17 residues. This CDR3 is CASSTRQGFSGANVLTF. In nucleotides, the CDR3 is TGTGCCAGTAGTACCAGGCAGGGGTTCTCTGGGGCCAACGTCCTGACTTTC. Based on the CDR3 plus reference TRBV19 and TRBJ2-6, the full variable domain is DGGITQSPKYLFRKEGQNVTLSCEQNLNHDAMYWYRQDPGQGLRLIYYSQIVNDFQKGDIAEGYSVSREKKESFPLTVTSAQKNPTAFYLCASSTRQGFSGANVLTFGAGSRLTVL.

J is TRBJ2-5 and V is TRBV18; unclear D gene. Per germline, CDR1 KGHSH and CDR2 LQKENI. V lost 4 bases to trimming and J lost 4 bases, with 10 bases between them. The CDR3 extends over 13 amino acids. The CDR3: CASSLLAGETQYF. In nucleotides, the CDR3 is TGTGCCAGCTCACTTTTAGCTGGAGAGACCCAGTACTTC.

The chain is built from TRBV9 and TRBJ1-3, with 7 bases that match TRBD1. The V gene's germline CDR1 is SGDLS and CDR2 YYNGEE. CDR3 length equals 16 residues. The ends lost 1 base at V and 0 bases at J; junction bases unmatched: 4. In DNA, the CDR3 is TGTGCCAGCAGCGTACGACAGGGAGTCTCTGGAAACACCATATATTTT. It encodes CASSVRQGVSGNTIYF.

This chain links TRBV6-6 with TRBJ2-5; tentatively, D is TRBD2 (6 bases). V shed 6 bases and J shed 1 base, with 15 bases lying between them. In germline, CDR1 is MNHNY, CDR2 SVGAGI (reference sequence). The CDR3 consists of 15 residues. The CDR3 spells CASSSPWRGQETQYF. CDR3 coding DNA: TGTGCCAGCAGCTCCCCCTGGCGGGGCCAAGAGACCCAGTACTTC.

V usage is TRBV5-1 and J usage is TRBJ1-1; D remains ambiguous. Germline-derived CDR1 and CDR2 are SGHRS and YFSETQ. The CDR3 is 14 residues long. Deletions cut 0 bases from V and 4 bases from J, with 10 bases between. CDR3 residues: CASSLGGAGTEAFF. Here the CDR3 DNA reads TGCGCCAGCAGCTTGGGAGGTGCGGGCACTGAAGCTTTCTTT.

There are a few counts of this clone. V usage is TRBV2 and J usage is TRBJ1-6; TRBD1 agrees at 7 bases. Germline V gene sequence: CDR1 SNHLY, CDR2 FYNNEI. V shed 4 bases and J 6 bases; nucleotides not matched to a gene: 3. The CDR3 has 14 amino acids. This CDR3 is CASSARDSNSPLHF. CDR3 bases: TGTGCCAGCAGTGCACGGGACAGTAATTCACCCCTCCACTTT.

The rearrangement links TRBV5-5 to TRBJ1-2; tentative D call: TRBD1 (5 bases). The CDR3 runs to 14 residues. Trimming took 0 bases from V and 4 from J, leaving 10 bases between them. Germline-derived CDR1 and CDR2 are SGHKS and YYEKEE (reference sequence). CDR3 nucleotide sequence: TGTGCCAGCAGCTTGGGACAGCAAAGCTATGGCTACACCTTC. Translation: CASSLGQQSYGYTF.

J is TRBJ2-1 and V is TRBV7-2; TRBD2 matches at 12 bases. Germline V CDR1 and CDR2: SGHTA, FQGNSA. The J segment lost 9 bases and the V segment lost 3 bases, leaving 9 bases of the junction unmatched. This CDR3 is 16 amino acids long. The CDR3 sequence: CASSFQLAGGLGEQFF. The CDR3 nucleotides read TGTGCCAGCAGCTTCCAGCTAGCGGGGGGGCTTGGTGAGCAGTTCTTC.

The rearrangement uses TRBV5-8 and TRBJ1-2; TRBD1 might be the D (5 bases). Trimming cost V 3 bases and J 4 bases, with 7 bases left between them. This CDR3 has 12 residues. Per germline, CDR1 SGHTS and CDR2 YDEGEE. CDR3 DNA sequence: TGTGCCAGCAGCTGGGACTTCTATGGCTACACCTTC. This sequence encodes CASSWDFYGYTF.

In its sample, this clone was seen a few times. The rearrangement links TRBV2 to TRBJ1-2; 10 bases agree with TRBD1. The CDR3 totals 13 residues. CDR1 is SNHLY, CDR2 FYNNEI, per germline. The ends lost 4 bases at V and 6 bases at J; junction bases unmatched: 2. This CDR3 is CASSVGQGNGYTF. The CDR3 coding sequence is TGTGCCAGCAGTGTGGGACAGGGGAATGGCTACACCTTC.

The rearrangement joins TRBV5-1 to TRBJ2-6; D perhaps matches TRBD2 (6 bases). The CDR3 has 15 amino acids. The germline V gene has CDR1 SGHRS and CDR2 YFSETQ. The V end was cut by 4 bases, the J end by 0 bases, with 8 bases between. This CDR3 reads CASSPGGSGANVLTF. Here the CDR3 DNA reads TGCGCCAGCAGCCCCGGGGGCTCTGGGGCCAACGTCCTGACTTTC.

This sequence joins TRBV13 and TRBJ2-5; maybe TRBD1 (7 bases). Deletions cut 3 bases from V and 5 bases from J, with 19 bases between. CDR1 and CDR2 from the germline V gene are PRHDT and FYEKMQ (reference sequence). The CDR3 extends over 16 amino acids. The CDR3 region has the DNA TGTGCCAGCAGCTTTTTCGTAGGAGGGGGCGGGGAGACCCAGTACTTC. Translated, it gives CASSFFVGGGGETQYF.

V is TRBV10-3 and J is TRBJ1-3; D call uncertain. V shed 7 bases and J shed 2 bases, with 12 bases lying between them. The CDR3 is made up of 14 amino acids. Germline V lookup: CDR1 ENHRY, CDR2 SYGVKD. CDR3 residues: CAIMPSGPGNTIYF. CDR3 in DNA: TGTGCCATCATGCCCAGCGGGCCTGGAAACACCATATATTTT.

This clone has more than one count but fewer than ten. V gene TRBV4-2 combines with J gene TRBJ2-6, with 9 bases fitting TRBD1. The J segment lost 10 bases and the V segment lost 3 bases, leaving 10 bases of the junction unmatched. Germline CDR1 and CDR2: LGHNA and YNFKEQ. The CDR3 contains 16 residues. The CDR3 loop is CASSQFVSGTGNVLTF. CDR3 coding DNA: TGTGCCAGCAGCCAGTTCGTTTCCGGGACAGGGAACGTCCTGACTTTC.

This clone appeared a few times. V gene TRBV19 combines with J gene TRBJ2-3; 9 bases fit TRBD1. V shed 6 bases, J shed 4 bases, and the junction held 8 bases outside the gene matches. Germline CDR1 and CDR2: LNHDA and SQIVND (reference sequence). The CDR3 loop spans 15 amino acids. CDR3 sequence (DNA): TGTGCCAGTAGCGACAGGGGGTTAGGAGCAGATACGCAGTATTTT. Translation: CASSDRGLGADTQYF.

The CDR3 coding sequence is TGTGCCAGCAGCACACAGGAGGGAGCTAGCACAGATACGCAGTATTTT. This codes for CASSTQEGASTDTQYF. The rearrangement joins TRBV11-3 to TRBJ2-3, with D possibly TRBD2 on 6 matching bases. The V gene's germline CDR1 is SGHNT and CDR2 YENEEA. Trimming cost V 5 bases and J 0 bases, with 15 bases left between them. The CDR3 sequence is 16 residues long.

The chain is built from TRBV7-9 and TRBJ1-2; D is possibly TRBD1 (5 bases). V shed 2 bases and J shed 5 bases, with 9 bases lying between them. The CDR3 covers 13 residues. The germline gives CDR1 SEHNR, CDR2 FQNEAQ (reference sequence). The CDR3 DNA reads TGTGCCAGCAGCTTAAGACAGTTTTATGGCTACACCTTC. Translated: CASSLRQFYGYTF.

This clone was seen a few times. The rearrangement uses TRBV6-2 or TRBV6-3 and TRBJ2-3; 11 bases map to TRBD2. CDR3 length: 18 residues. CDR1 is MNHEY, CDR2 SVGEGT, per germline. Trimming removed 2 bases from V and 6 bases from J; junction bases left unmatched: 13. The CDR3 DNA reads as TGTGCCAGCAGTTACGTTAGCGGGGGGGCCAGGGGTACGGATACGCAGTATTTT. The encoded protein is CASSYVSGGARGTDTQYF.

The gene calls are TRBV5-1 and TRBJ2-3; no definite D call. The germline V gene has CDR1 SGHRS and CDR2 YFSETQ. V dropped 4 bases and J dropped 4 bases, with 16 bases sitting between them. This CDR3 comprises 15 residues. The CDR3, as DNA: TGCGCCAGCAGCCCAGTTTTTGGTGTGGCAGATACGCAGTATTTT. Translating it yields CASSPVFGVADTQYF.

This chain joins TRBV7-9 and TRBJ1-3, with D maybe TRBD1 (6 bases). CDR3 length equals 16 residues. Germline V gene sequence: CDR1 SEHNR, CDR2 FQNEAQ (reference sequence). Trimming cost V 4 bases and J 0 bases, with 13 bases left between them. The CDR3 reads CASSSEQGYSGNTIYF. The CDR3 DNA is TGTGCCAGCAGCTCCGAACAGGGATACTCTGGAAACACCATATATTTT.

The V gene is TRBV7-9, the J gene TRBJ2-1; possibly TRBD2 for D (6 bases). V shed 3 bases and J shed 6 bases, with 15 bases lying between them. The CDR3 is 15 residues long. The germline gives CDR1 SEHNR, CDR2 FQNEAQ (reference sequence). The CDR3 DNA sequence: TGTGCCAGCAGCTTCGGGGGTCGGGATCCCAATGAGCAGTTCTTC. Encoded protein: CASSFGGRDPNEQFF.

This clone turned up a few times. The chain links TRBV4-2 to TRBJ2-7; 7 nucleotides match TRBD1. The CDR3 runs 15 residues. Per the germline V gene, CDR1 is LGHNA and CDR2 is YNFKEQ. With V trimmed by 1 base and J by 3 bases, 6 bases remained unmatched. In DNA, the CDR3 is TGTGCCAGCAGCCAAGGTAGGGGGCTAATCTACGAGCAGTACTTC. It specifies CASSQGRGLIYEQYF.

The gene calls are TRBV3-1 (or the pseudogene TRBV3-2) and TRBJ2-5; the match to TRBD2 covers 10 bases. The CDR3 runs to 16 residues. V lost 3 bases, J lost 5 bases, and 9 bases stayed unmatched. Looked up from germline, CDR1 is LGHDT and CDR2 is YNNKEL (reference sequence). The CDR3 coding sequence is TGTGCCAGCAGCCATTCGTGGGCTAGCGGGGGTGAGACCCAGTACTTC. Amino acids: CASSHSWASGGETQYF.

J is TRBJ2-1 and V is TRBV7-2; possibly TRBD2 for D (5 bases). Germline-derived CDR1 and CDR2 are SGHTA and FQGNSA. The V gene lost 4 bases and the J gene lost 4 bases, with 14 bases spanning the gap. The CDR3 consists of 15 residues. This CDR3 is CASSSELVAYNEQFF. The DNA for the CDR3 is TGTGCCAGCAGCTCGGAACTAGTGGCGTACAATGAGCAGTTCTTC. The complete variable domain, with remaining parts taken from reference TRBV7-2 and TRBJ2-1, reads GAGVSQSPSNKVTEKGKDVELRCDPISGHTALYWYRQSLGQGLEFLIYFQGNSAPDKSGLPSDRFSAERTGGSVSTLTIQRTQQEDSAVYLCASSSELVAYNEQFFGPGTRLTVL.

The J gene is TRBJ1-2, the V gene TRBV9; 8 nucleotides match TRBD1. The J segment lost 2 bases and the V segment lost 0 bases, leaving 12 bases of the junction unmatched. CDR1 SGDLS and CDR2 YYNGEE come from the germline V gene. The CDR3 contains 18 residues. The DNA of the CDR3 is TGTGCCAGCAGCGTAGGTGATTTGGGGACAGGACTCAACTATGGCTACACCTTC. Translating gives CASSVGDLGTGLNYGYTF.

This clone has a handful of counts. The V gene is TRBV19, the J gene TRBJ2-3; D uncertain. Germline CDR1 reads LNHDA; CDR2 reads SQIVND (reference sequence). CDR3 length: 14 amino acids. V lost 5 bases and J 4 bases, leaving 13 bases between the germline ends. The CDR3 DNA is TGTGCCAGTAGTCTCTTGGGCCCCCCAGATACGCAGTATTTT. This sequence encodes CASSLLGPPDTQYF.

The chain couples TRBV7-9 to TRBJ2-7, with D possibly being TRBD2 (6 bases). Trimming cost V 2 bases and J 7 bases, with 15 bases left between them. The germline V gene has CDR1 SEHNR and CDR2 FQNEAQ (reference sequence). This CDR3 has 14 residues. This chain's CDR3 is CASSLSGEAREQYV. CDR3 in DNA: TGTGCCAGCAGCTTATCGGGGGAGGCGAGGGAGCAGTACGTC.

The chain has TRBV15 and TRBJ2-1; D perhaps matches TRBD2 (6 bases). Deletions cut 0 bases from V and 14 bases from J, with 17 bases between. The CDR3 totals 14 residues. Germline assignment: CDR1 LNHNV and CDR2 YYDKDF (reference sequence). The CDR3 region has the DNA TGTGCCACCAGCAGAGATGGTGGCCGGGACTCGGAGTTCTTC. Amino acid sequence: CATSRDGGRDSEFF. Full variable domain (outside the CDR3, taken from reference TRBV15 and TRBJ2-1): DAMVIQNPRYQVTQFGKPVTLSCSQTLNHNVMYWYQQKSSQAPKLLFHYYDKDFNNEADTPDNFQSRRPNTSFCFLDIRSPGLGDTAMYLCATSRDGGRDSEFFGPGTRLTVL.

This clone was recorded a few times. V and J are TRBV30 and TRBJ1-6; 8 bases line up with TRBD1. V shed 8 bases and J 8 bases; nucleotides not matched to a gene: 5. Germline CDR1 is GTSNPN and CDR2 is SVGIG (reference sequence). The CDR3 extends over 12 amino acids. The CDR3, as DNA: TGTGCCGGAAGACAGGGGTATTCACCCCTCCACTTT. The encoded protein is CAGRQGYSPLHF.

This chain links TRBV5-1 with TRBJ2-6, with 7 bases identical to TRBD2. The length of the CDR3 is 16 residues. With V trimmed by 3 bases and J by 0 bases, 3 bases remained unmatched. Germline V lookup: CDR1 SGHRS, CDR2 YFSETQ. CDR3 sequence: CASSWEGNSGANVLTF. In DNA, the CDR3 is TGCGCCAGCAGCTGGGAGGGCAACTCTGGGGCCAACGTCCTGACTTTC.